One sample yielded the 11 T cell receptor beta chains listed below, sequenced in a study of cytomegalovirus exposure and HLA in healthy donors. Vbeta (60) and Jbeta (13) primers were used in the PCR. Here immunoSEQ multiplex PCR was the method, and the copy in TCRdb shows in-frame clones only, minus some. Of about 160,000 clones in the sample, almost 85% were seen once. What was sequenced was PBMCs. All receptors derive from a man aged 30-40 years in good health and CMV-seronegative.

V is TRBV7-2 and J is TRBJ2-7; TRBD1 matches at 12 bases. Germline trimming cut 6 bases from V and 6 bases from J; bases unmatched to any gene: 9. This CDR3 has 15 amino acids. Germline V gene data show CDR1 as SGHTA and CDR2 as FQGNSA. CDR3 nucleotides: TGTGCCAGCAGTCATTCCCGGGACAGGGGGCGCGAGCAGTACTTC. Protein: CASSHSRDRGREQYF.

This clone was counted a single time. The chain couples TRBV5-4 to TRBJ2-2; 8 bases match TRBD1. Trimming removed 6 bases from V and 4 bases from J; junction bases left unmatched: 8. Germline assignment: CDR1 SGHNT and CDR2 YYREEE (reference sequence). The CDR3 sequence is 15 residues long. CDR3 loop: CASTEGQVVTGELFF. CDR3 coding DNA: TGTGCCAGCACCGAGGGACAGGTCGTCACCGGGGAGCTGTTTTTT. The full variable domain, rest sourced from reference TRBV5-4 and TRBJ2-2, is ETGVTQSPTHLIKTRGQQVTLRCSSQSGHNTVSWYQQALGQGPQFIFQYYREEENGRGNFPPRFSGLQFPNYSSELNVNALELDDSALYLCASTEGQVVTGELFFGEGSRLTVL.

V gene TRBV27 combines with J gene TRBJ2-6, with D possibly being TRBD1 (6 bases). The CDR3 runs 15 residues. The germline V and J ends were trimmed by 5 bases and 0 bases, with 8 bases remaining between them. Germline loops: CDR1 MNHEY, CDR2 SMNVEV (reference sequence). The chain's CDR3 is CASSATGSGANVLTF. The CDR3 DNA reads TGTGCCAGCAGTGCGACAGGCTCTGGGGCCAACGTCCTGACTTTC.

The chain has TRBV6-5 and TRBJ2-1; a possible D gene is TRBD2 (5 bases). The V end lost 5 bases, the J end lost 6 bases, and 17 bases lay between the germline ends. The CDR3 has 15 amino acids. CDR1 and CDR2 (germline): MNHEY, SVGAGI. The CDR3: CASSNQRVLGNEQFF. CDR3 DNA sequence: TGTGCCAGCAGTAATCAGAGGGTTTTGGGCAATGAGCAGTTCTTC.

This clone appeared once. This chain uses TRBV5-1 with TRBJ2-2; no clear D. The CDR3 runs 16 residues. V was cut by 0 bases and J by 1 base, with 10 bases left in between. The germline V gene encodes CDR1 SGHRS and CDR2 YFSETQ. CDR3 sequence reads: CASSLVTSLNTGELFF. The CDR3 DNA follows: TGCGCCAGCAGCTTGGTTACGAGTTTGAACACCGGGGAGCTGTTTTTT.

The J gene is TRBJ2-3, the V gene TRBV7-8, with 7 bases that match TRBD2. This CDR3 contains 15 residues. Germline values: CDR1 SGHVS, CDR2 FQNEAQ. J was trimmed by 4 bases and V by 7 bases; bases with no gene match: 11. CDR3 in amino acids: CASTIGGGRSDTQYF. In DNA form, the CDR3 reads TGTGCCAGCACCATCGGCGGGGGAAGGTCAGATACGCAGTATTTT.

V usage is TRBV15 and J usage is TRBJ2-7, with D perhaps matching TRBD1 (5 bases). V shed 2 bases and J shed 2 bases, with 13 bases lying between them. The CDR3 loop spans 15 amino acids. Per the germline V gene, CDR1 is LNHNV and CDR2 is YYDKDF (reference sequence). The CDR3 DNA sequence: TGTGCCACCAGCAGAACCGACAGAAAACCCTACGAGCAGTACTTC. Its protein is CATSRTDRKPYEQYF.

The rearrangement links TRBV30 to TRBJ2-6, with 7 nucleotides matching TRBD2. Germline CDR1 GTSNPN, CDR2 SVGIG (reference sequence). The CDR3 runs to 20 residues. V dropped 3 bases and J dropped 0; count of bases not matched to a gene: 17. CDR3: CAWSPGTPGLRASGANVLTF. The CDR3 nucleotides are TGTGCCTGGAGCCCTGGAACACCGGGACTACGCGCCTCTGGGGCCAACGTCCTGACTTTC.

The CDR3: CASSDWGVDNEKLFF. The CDR3 DNA is TGTGCCAGCAGTGATTGGGGGGTGGATAATGAAAAACTGTTTTTT. The rearrangement joins TRBV25-1 to TRBJ1-4; D is perhaps TRBD1 (5 bases). Germline loops: CDR1 MGHDK, CDR2 SYGVNS. This CDR3 region has 15 residues. V was cut by 3 bases and J by 4 bases, with 12 bases left in between.

The rearrangement uses TRBV7-2 and TRBJ1-1; TRBD1 agrees at 9 bases. The trim removed 3 bases at V and 0 bases at J, leaving 8 bases unmatched. Germline lookup yields CDR1 SGHTA and CDR2 FQGNSA. The CDR3 loop spans 17 amino acids. The DNA of the CDR3 is TGTGCCAGCAGCTTCGCTGGGACAGGGCTCTTGAACACTGAAGCTTTCTTT. As protein: CASSFAGTGLLNTEAFF.

This CDR3 reads CASSPRGQGEDEQFF. CDR3 in DNA: TGCGCCAGCAGCCCCAGGGGACAGGGAGAGGATGAGCAGTTCTTC. The chain combines TRBV5-1 with TRBJ2-1, with 9 bases aligning to TRBD1. Trimming removed 4 bases from V and 8 bases from J; junction bases left unmatched: 10. Per germline, CDR1 SGHRS and CDR2 YFSETQ. CDR3 length equals 15 residues.